This T cell receptor beta chain derives from a study of T-cell memory formation after mild COVID-19. On the study more broadly: Across donors, TCR clusters were largely donor specific. Overall study findings and caveats: Memory from before infection featured some responding clones, which suggests cross-reactive memory joined.

This clonotype was recorded a few times. Its matching antigen is unknown. Germline loops: CDR1 LGHNA, CDR2 YSLEER. This CDR3 has 15 residues. The ends lost 0 bases at V and 3 bases at J; junction bases unmatched: 5. TCRdb passed the 5' RACE reads through MiXCR, listing each CDR3 protein once. The sample includes around 390,000 distinct CDR3 sequences, approximately 15% of them seen just once. Source material: PBMCs or a T cell subset sorted from them (not recorded which). V usage is TRBV4-3 and J usage is TRBJ2-7; 7 bases agree with TRBD2. This TCR was recovered from a man between 18 and 29 years old who had mild COVID-19 (a few samples of this study predate the infection). Cell type and time point are not known. The CDR3 spells CASSQDPGGFYEQYF. The DNA of the CDR3 is TGCGCCAGCAGCCAAGATCCGGGGGGATTCTACGAGCAGTACTTC.